This T cell receptor beta chain was identified during a study of blood T cell repertoires in COVID-19. Study context: T cells, B-cell-depleted T cells, or PBMCs supplied cDNA or gDNA.

Authors' data handling: Estimation of nucleated cell counts relied on the amplification of reference gene primers. Libraries were prepared by immunoSEQ multiplex PCR; TCRdb keeps only in-frame clonotypes and omits some of them. V, J and clone size were drawn from that table, and D and trimming were deduced from the DNA. Counted here are 150,000 to 200,000 clones, over 80% occurring once; the ten biggest clones make up roughly 4.5%. With respect to this clone: The same CDR3 can be traced to other DNA sequences in this sample.

The material sequenced was peripheral blood. The TCR was taken from a woman aged 45-59 years with acute or convalescent COVID-19.

Written as DNA, the CDR3 is TGTGCCAGCAGCTTAGGGGGGACAGATACGCAGTATTTT. Encoded protein: CASSLGGTDTQYF. J is TRBJ2-3 and V is TRBV7-3; tentative D call: TRBD2 (6 bases). Germline CDR1 is SGHTA and CDR2 is FQGTGA. This CDR3 contains 13 residues. Deletions cut 2 bases from V and 3 bases from J, with 6 bases between.